This entry lists 19 T cell receptor beta chains sequenced from one sample in a study of blood T cell repertoires in COVID-19. Measured with immunoSEQ multiplex PCR; TCRdb has only the in-frame clones, and not every one. Of 300,000 to 450,000 clones in the sample, more than 65% were seen once. The sequenced sample was peripheral blood. The receptor set was obtained from a human donor with acute or convalescent COVID-19. The donor label of this sample is uncertain.

The chain carries TRBV30 and TRBJ1-5, with D hard to call. The germline V gene encodes CDR1 GTSNPN and CDR2 SVGIG (reference sequence). The CDR3 loop spans 13 amino acids. V lost 2 bases to trimming and J lost 4 bases, with 9 bases between them. CDR3 region: CAWSRQVNQPQHF. CDR3 DNA: TGTGCCTGGAGTAGGCAGGTAAATCAGCCCCAGCATTTT.

The sample holds one count of this clone. Other DNA sequences in this specimen translate into the identical CDR3. The chain is built from TRBV5-1 and TRBJ1-1; D is perhaps TRBD1 (5 bases). The CDR3 extends over 14 amino acids. Trimming took off 0 bases at V and 3 bases at J, with 9 bases between the two ends. The germline CDR1 and CDR2 sequences are SGHRS and YFSETQ. The CDR3 nucleotides are TGCGCCAGCAGCTTGGGGGGAGGGGACACTGAAGCTTTCTTT. This codes for CASSLGGGDTEAFF.

This chain links TRBV19 with TRBJ1-2; tentative D call: TRBD1 (6 bases). Trimming removed 6 bases from V and 1 base from J, with 12 bases in between. Germline assignment: CDR1 LNHDA and CDR2 SQIVND (reference sequence). The CDR3 extends over 14 amino acids. The CDR3 bases are TGTGCCAGTAGGAGGACAGATGGTAACTATGGCTACACCTTC. Residues: CASRRTDGNYGYTF.

This chain connects TRBV10-2 to TRBJ1-2; a possible D gene is TRBD1 (6 bases). The germline V gene encodes CDR1 WSHSY and CDR2 SAAADI. Trimming took off 1 base at V and 4 bases at J, with 13 bases between the two ends. The CDR3 is 15 amino acids. CDR3 nucleotides: TGCGCCAGCAGTGAGTGGGCAGGGGCCAGCTATGGCTACACCTTC. It translates to CASSEWAGASYGYTF.

This clone was found a few times. The genes are TRBV5-1 and TRBJ1-1; D perhaps matches TRBD1 (5 bases). The germline gives CDR1 SGHRS, CDR2 YFSETQ. The CDR3 spans 13 residues. Trimming removed 2 bases from V and 4 bases from J, with 9 bases in between. Here the CDR3 reads CASSFDRTTEAFF. The DNA for the CDR3 is TGCGCCAGCAGCTTTGACAGAACCACTGAAGCTTTCTTT.

This chain joins TRBV5-4 and TRBJ2-5; TRBD2 might be the D (6 bases). Germline V gene data show CDR1 as SGHNT and CDR2 as YYREEE (reference sequence). This CDR3 is 16 amino acids long. With 4 bases removed from V and 0 bases from J, the gap between germline ends came to 16 bases. CDR3: CASSLGRRVYQETQYF. The DNA for the CDR3 is TGTGCCAGCAGCCTGGGTAGGAGGGTTTACCAAGAGACCCAGTACTTC.

The chain combines TRBV4-1 with TRBJ2-1, with TRBD2 matching 8 bases. J gave up 8 bases and V 4 bases, and 10 bases lay outside the gene matches. CDR1 and CDR2 from the germline V gene are MGHRA and YSYEKL. The CDR3 spans 15 residues. CDR3 DNA sequence: TGCGCCAGCAGCCCGGGACTAGGTTTTATGCATGAGCAGTTCTTC. This encodes CASSPGLGFMHEQFF.

V and J are TRBV7-9 and TRBJ1-3, with no clear D. The CDR3 has 15 amino acids. Trimming took off 8 bases at V and 3 bases at J, with 17 bases between the two ends. The germline V gene encodes CDR1 SEHNR and CDR2 FQNEAQ (reference sequence). CDR3 region: CASARGPGSGNTIYF. As DNA, the CDR3 is TGTGCCAGCGCTCGGGGTCCGGGTAGTGGAAACACCATATATTTT.

This clone came up once. The V and J genes are TRBV12-3 or TRBV12-4 and TRBJ2-3, with D possibly being TRBD2 (5 bases). CDR3 size: 13 residues. The ends were cut back, 3 bases at V and 5 bases at J, with 9 bases in the middle. The CDR3: CASSLREGDTQYF. In DNA form, the CDR3 reads TGTGCCAGCAGTTTGAGGGAAGGAGATACGCAGTATTTT.

V and J are TRBV10-3 and TRBJ2-3, with 8 nucleotides matching TRBD2. Germline values: CDR1 ENHRY, CDR2 SYGVKD. The J segment lost 2 bases and the V segment lost 11 bases, leaving 3 bases of the junction unmatched. CDR3 length: 12 amino acids. DNA for the CDR3: TGTGCCTCGACTAGCGCCACAGATACGCAGTATTTT. This gives the protein CASTSATDTQYF.

J is TRBJ2-5 and V is TRBV2; perhaps TRBD1 as D (6 bases). V lost 6 bases to trimming and J lost 4 bases, with 15 bases between them. CDR1 is SNHLY and CDR2 is FYNNEI in the germline V gene. The CDR3 length is 14 residues. The CDR3 sequence: CASSPRRGVETQYF. The CDR3 DNA reads as TGTGCCAGCAGCCCCCGCAGGGGCGTAGAGACCCAGTACTTC. Variable domain in full (rest from reference TRBV2 and TRBJ2-5): EPEVTQTPSHQVTQMGQEVILRCVPISNHLYFYWYRQILGQKVEFLVSFYNNEISEKSEIFDDQFSVERPDGSNFTLKIRSTKLEDSAMYFCASSPRRGVETQYFGPGTRLLVL.

The chain carries TRBV18 and TRBJ1-4; 7 bases line up with TRBD1. CDR1 is KGHSH and CDR2 is LQKENI in the germline V gene. The CDR3 has 14 amino acids. Losses at the gene ends were 6 bases for V and 6 bases for J; bases not matched to a gene: 7. CDR3 nucleotides: TGTGCCAGCTCCGAGACAGGGATACATGAAAAACTGTTTTTT. Its protein product is CASSETGIHEKLFF.

J is TRBJ1-2 and V is TRBV27, with D possibly matching TRBD1 (5 bases). In germline, CDR1 is MNHEY, CDR2 SMNVEV (reference sequence). V was clipped by 2 bases and J by 6 bases, with 16 bases between them. The CDR3 loop spans 15 amino acids. CDR3 nucleotide sequence: TGTGCCAGCAGTTTACTAGGGGTACCCCCTCATGGCTACACCTTC. Translation gives CASSLLGVPPHGYTF.

This chain connects TRBV19 to TRBJ2-1; D perhaps matches TRBD1 (5 bases). Looked up from germline, CDR1 is LNHDA and CDR2 is SQIVND (reference sequence). The CDR3 has 16 residues. V gave up 3 bases and J gave up 7 bases, with 19 bases separating them. CDR3 amino acids: CASSISLGIRTNEQFF. Written as DNA, the CDR3 is TGTGCCAGTAGTATCTCTTTAGGTATTCGGACAAATGAGCAGTTCTTC.

The chain joins TRBV18 to TRBJ1-2; TRBD1 agrees at 7 bases. This CDR3 has 18 amino acids. The germline gives CDR1 KGHSH, CDR2 LQKENI. V was pared by 3 bases and J by 4 bases, with 17 bases of the junction left unmatched. Written as DNA, the CDR3 is TGTGCCAGCTCACCGGTCGCAGGGGGAGTTCTTGTAGCCTATGGCTACACCTTC. Residues: CASSPVAGGVLVAYGYTF.

V and J are TRBV19 and TRBJ1-2, with 8 positions matching TRBD1. In germline, CDR1 is LNHDA, CDR2 SQIVND (reference sequence). The CDR3 length is 16 residues. Trimming removed 3 bases from V and 4 bases from J; junction bases left unmatched: 10. CDR3 nucleotide sequence: TGTGCCAGTAGTATCATTACAGGGGGATACGGCTATGGCTACACCTTC. This codes for CASSIITGGYGYGYTF.

The rearrangement links TRBV28 to TRBJ2-5, with a tentative D call TRBD2 (6 bases). Germline V lookup: CDR1 MDHEN, CDR2 SYDVKM. Trimming pared 4 bases from V and 1 base from J, leaving 7 bases between. The CDR3 is 13 residues long. The CDR3 sequence is CASSYGGQETQYF. In DNA form, the CDR3 reads TGTGCCAGCAGTTACGGGGGCCAAGAGACCCAGTACTTC.

The V and J genes are TRBV18 and TRBJ2-3, with D possibly TRBD2 on 5 matching bases. The CDR3 contains 14 residues. Germline loops: CDR1 KGHSH, CDR2 LQKENI. V lost 6 bases, J lost 2 bases, and 12 bases lay in between. The CDR3 loop is CASSPAELTDTQYF. The DNA for the CDR3 is TGTGCCAGCTCCCCAGCGGAGCTCACAGATACGCAGTATTTT.

The rearrangement uses TRBV6-5 and TRBJ1-6; possibly TRBD1 for D (5 bases). Germline lookup yields CDR1 MNHEY and CDR2 SVGAGI. Trimming took off 6 bases at V and 9 bases at J, with 18 bases between the two ends. This CDR3 comprises 15 residues. The CDR3 DNA reads as TGTGCCAGCAGCCTGGGGGGGGGATCGGGTTCACCCCTCCACTTT. As protein: CASSLGGGSGSPLHF.